Below are 24 T cell receptor beta chains sequenced from a single sample in a study of cytomegalovirus exposure and HLA in healthy donors. PCR amplification relied on 60 Vbeta primers (plus 13 Jbeta primers). TCRdb keeps only in-frame clones here, not all; method: immunoSEQ multiplex PCR. The sample includes some 120,000 clones, less than 85% seen only once; the top ten take approximately 2.1%. Material for sequencing was PBMCs. These receptors all come from a woman between 40 and 50 years old in good health and CMV-seropositive.

The J gene is TRBJ2-7, the V gene TRBV6-1, with 7 bases identical to TRBD1. CDR3 size: 14 residues. Germline lookup yields CDR1 MNHNS and CDR2 SASEGT. The junction had 7 bases not matched to a gene; V was cut back by 5 bases and J by 3 bases. The CDR3 is CASSLRGQNYEQYF. For the CDR3, the DNA is TGTGCCAGCAGTCTTAGGGGACAGAACTACGAGCAGTACTTC.

The J gene is TRBJ1-5, the V gene TRBV30; no reliable D call. V lost 1 base and J lost 2, with 9 bases in between. Germline CDR1 and CDR2: GTSNPN and SVGIG (reference sequence). The CDR3 totals 14 residues. The DNA of the CDR3 is TGTGCCTGGAGTGACTGGGCAGGCAATCAGCCCCAGCATTTT. Amino acids: CAWSDWAGNQPQHF.

This clone turned up a few times. The chain recombines TRBV19 with TRBJ1-1; the D is unclear. This CDR3 region has 11 residues. The V gene's germline CDR1 is LNHDA and CDR2 SQIVND (reference sequence). V dropped 3 bases and J dropped 9 bases, with 8 bases sitting between them. In nucleotides, the CDR3 is TGTGCCAGTAGTATCCCCTTAAAAGCTTTCTTT. Translating it yields CASSIPLKAFF.

In its sample, this clone was seen a few times. V gene TRBV4-2 combines with J gene TRBJ2-1; TRBD1 aligns across 9 bases. The V gene's germline CDR1 is LGHNA and CDR2 YNFKEQ. This CDR3 contains 17 residues. V dropped 4 bases and J dropped 5; count of bases not matched to a gene: 12. CDR3: CASSRRDRDIGDNEQFF. In DNA form, the CDR3 reads TGTGCCAGCAGCCGACGGGACAGGGATATTGGGGACAATGAGCAGTTCTTC.

V gene TRBV2 combines with J gene TRBJ2-7; D gene uncertain. Looked up from germline, CDR1 is SNHLY and CDR2 is FYNNEI. Trimming cost V 5 bases and J 4 bases, with 3 bases left between them. This CDR3 has 10 amino acids. This CDR3 reads CASSIYEQYF. CDR3 sequence (DNA): TGTGCCAGCAGTATATACGAGCAGTACTTC.

This clone was seen more than once but under ten times. The junction departs from the called germline gene at one end, perhaps through a read error. The chain links TRBV2 to TRBJ1-2, with TRBD1 matching over 8 bases. Germline V gene sequence: CDR1 SNHLY, CDR2 FYNNEI. This CDR3 has 16 amino acids. CDR3 loop: CASSGRTGKDPYDYTF. DNA for the CDR3: TGTGCCAGCAGTGGCAGGACAGGGAAGGATCCCTATGACTACACCTTC.

This clone occurred once. In DNA, the CDR3 is TGTGCCAGCAGCGTTCGGGGGGTGAACACTGAAGCTTTCTTT. It translates to CASSVRGVNTEAFF. The V call is TRBV9, the J call TRBJ1-1; D may be TRBD1 (5 bases). Looked up from germline, CDR1 is SGDLS and CDR2 is YYNGEE. The CDR3 sequence is 14 residues long. The ends were cut back, 2 bases at V and 0 bases at J, with 8 bases in the middle.

The chain is built from TRBV7-2 and TRBJ2-1; D is unresolved. Germline assignment: CDR1 SGHTA and CDR2 FQGNSA. The ends were cut back, 1 base at V and 10 bases at J, with 11 bases in the middle. This CDR3 is built from 13 residues. CDR3 protein: CASSLDPGREQFF. CDR3 DNA sequence: TGTGCCAGCAGCTTAGACCCAGGCCGCGAGCAGTTCTTC.

This clone was seen a single time. The chain uses TRBV5-4 and TRBJ2-1, with 11 bases aligning to TRBD2. Germline V gives CDR1 SGHNT, CDR2 YYREEE (reference sequence). The CDR3 loop spans 17 amino acids. After removal of 3 bases from V and 8 bases from J, the junction contained 13 bases not matched to a gene. The CDR3 protein is CASSSGTSGGRADEQFF. The CDR3 DNA is TGTGCCAGCAGCTCGGGCACTAGCGGGGGCAGGGCGGATGAGCAGTTCTTC.

This sequence joins TRBV5-6 and TRBJ2-5, with 8 bases fitting TRBD1. The germline V gene encodes CDR1 SGHDT and CDR2 YYEEEE. This CDR3 has 16 residues. V dropped 0 bases and J dropped 5; count of bases not matched to a gene: 9. The CDR3 reads CASSLATQGVWETQYF. The CDR3 nucleotides read TGTGCCAGCAGCTTGGCCACACAGGGGGTCTGGGAGACCCAGTACTTC. The variable domain in full, with the rest retrieved from reference TRBV5-6 and TRBJ2-5, is DAGVTQSPTHLIKTRGQQVTLRCSPKSGHDTVSWYQQALGQGPQFIFQYYEEEERQRGNFPDRFSGHQFPNYSSELNVNALLLGDSALYLCASSLATQGVWETQYFGPGTRLLVL.

The chain combines TRBV7-8 with TRBJ2-1, with 10 bases lining up with TRBD2. After removal of 2 bases from V and 8 bases from J, the junction contained 12 bases not matched to a gene. Germline lookup yields CDR1 SGHVS and CDR2 FQNEAQ. The CDR3 sequence is 17 residues long. CDR3 in DNA: TGTGCCAGCAGCTTATTAAGCGGGAGGGCCGTCAGCGATGAGCAGTTCTTC. Translating gives CASSLLSGRAVSDEQFF.

CDR3 protein: CASSIQGSSNQPQHF. The DNA of the CDR3 is TGTGCCAGTAGTATCCAGGGCTCTAGCAATCAGCCCCAGCATTTT. The V and J genes are TRBV19 and TRBJ1-5; TRBD1 is a possible D gene (5 bases). The CDR3 has 15 amino acids. Trimming left V 3 bases short and J 0 bases short, with 9 bases between. Germline loops: CDR1 LNHDA, CDR2 SQIVND (reference sequence).

This rearrangement joins TRBV5-1 to TRBJ2-1, with 8 bases matching TRBD1. Germline CDR1 reads SGHRS; CDR2 reads YFSETQ. J was trimmed by 10 bases and V by 4 bases; bases with no gene match: 13. The CDR3 covers 15 residues. The CDR3 DNA is TGCGCCAGCAGCCCCGGACAGGGCGGCTTGTACGAGCAGTTCTTC. Protein: CASSPGQGGLYEQFF. The full variable domain, its missing parts supplied by reference TRBV5-1 and TRBJ2-1, is KAGVTQTPRYLIKTRGQQVTLSCSPISGHRSVSWYQQTPGQGLQFLFEYFSETQRNKGNFPGRFSGRQFSNSRSEMNVSTLELGDSALYLCASSPGQGGLYEQFFGPGTRLTVL.

The gene calls are TRBV20-1 and TRBJ2-7; D uncertain. The V end was cut by 6 bases, the J end by 7 bases, with 10 bases between. CDR3 length: 10 residues. Looked up from germline, CDR1 is DFQATT and CDR2 is SNEGSKA (reference sequence). CDR3 DNA sequence: TGCAGTGCCCTACCCGAGGAGCAGTACTTC. It encodes CSALPEEQYF.

This chain joins TRBV4-3 and TRBJ1-3; D not resolved. V lost 0 bases and J lost 1, with 4 bases in between. This CDR3 spans 14 amino acids. CDR1 LGHNA and CDR2 YSLEER come from the germline V gene. DNA for the CDR3: TGCGCCAGCAGCCAAGATTTATCTGGAAACACCATATATTTT. Translated: CASSQDLSGNTIYF.

The chain has TRBV30 and TRBJ1-4; TRBD1 is a possible D gene (5 bases). V was cut by 2 bases and J by 5 bases, with 9 bases left in between. The CDR3 loop spans 13 amino acids. Germline CDR1 and CDR2: GTSNPN and SVGIG (reference sequence). This chain's CDR3 is CAWSWGGNEKLFF. The CDR3 coding sequence is TGTGCCTGGAGTTGGGGGGGAAATGAAAAACTGTTTTTT.

This clone was seen a handful of times. The chain recombines TRBV7-2 with TRBJ2-7; D is uncertain. V gave up 4 bases and J gave up 2 bases, with 3 bases separating them. The CDR3 runs to 11 residues. CDR1 is SGHTA and CDR2 is FQGNSA in the germline V gene. The CDR3 region has the DNA TGTGCCAGCAGCTCCGCCTACGAGCAGTACTTC. Translating it yields CASSSAYEQYF. Full variable domain (missing parts from reference TRBV7-2 and TRBJ2-7): GAGVSQSPSNKVTEKGKDVELRCDPISGHTALYWYRQSLGQGLEFLIYFQGNSAPDKSGLPSDRFSAERTGGSVSTLTIQRTQQEDSAVYLCASSSAYEQYFGPGTRLTVT.

The chain recombines TRBV4-3 with TRBJ2-7; 9 nucleotides line up with TRBD2. The J segment lost 7 bases and the V segment lost 5 bases, leaving 9 bases of the junction unmatched. The CDR3 totals 14 residues. From germline, CDR1 is LGHNA and CDR2 YSLEER. The CDR3 region is CASSVSSGRREQYF. CDR3 in DNA: TGCGCCAGCAGCGTATCAAGCGGGAGGAGAGAGCAGTACTTC.

This clone was seen just once. J is TRBJ2-2 and V is TRBV19, with 7 bases that match TRBD1. This CDR3 is built from 17 residues. The V gene end was trimmed by 5 bases and the J gene end by 0 bases; junction bases not matched to a gene: 9. Per the germline V gene, CDR1 is LNHDA and CDR2 is SQIVND (reference sequence). The CDR3 region is CASSGIGTDANTGELFF. Here the CDR3 DNA reads TGTGCCAGTAGTGGAATAGGGACAGACGCGAACACCGGGGAGCTGTTTTTT.

This clone was recorded only once. This chain connects TRBV19 to TRBJ2-2, with 7 positions matching TRBD1. CDR1 is LNHDA, CDR2 SQIVND, per germline (reference sequence). Trimming removed 6 bases from V and 4 bases from J; junction bases left unmatched: 2. The CDR3 totals 13 residues. CDR3 sequence: CASRGQSTGELFF. The CDR3 DNA follows: TGTGCCAGTAGGGGACAGAGCACCGGGGAGCTGTTTTTT.

V usage is TRBV5-4 and J usage is TRBJ2-5; possibly TRBD2 for D (6 bases). This CDR3 contains 14 residues. Trimming removed 2 bases from V and 9 bases from J, with 17 bases in between. Per germline, CDR1 SGHNT and CDR2 YYREEE (reference sequence). As DNA, the CDR3 is TGTGCCAGCAGCTTCGGACTGCCACGGGGGTCCCAGTACTTC. Protein sequence: CASSFGLPRGSQYF. Complete variable domain (other parts from reference TRBV5-4 and TRBJ2-5): ETGVTQSPTHLIKTRGQQVTLRCSSQSGHNTVSWYQQALGQGPQFIFQYYREEENGRGNFPPRFSGLQFPNYSSELNVNALELDDSALYLCASSFGLPRGSQYFGPGTRLLVL.

This chain joins TRBV18 and TRBJ2-1; 8 positions agree with TRBD2. The CDR3 contains 15 residues. V lost 5 bases and J lost 1; bases outside the gene matches: 4. Germline V gene data show CDR1 as KGHSH and CDR2 as LQKENI. The DNA of the CDR3 is TGTGCCAGCTCAGCCGGGGGGGCGTCCTACAATGAGCAGTTCTTC. As protein: CASSAGGASYNEQFF.

This chain uses TRBV27 with TRBJ2-1, with 8 bases identical to TRBD2. The CDR3 consists of 16 residues. Per the germline V gene, CDR1 is MNHEY and CDR2 is SMNVEV (reference sequence). V was clipped by 6 bases and J by 9 bases; unmatched bases: 16. CDR3 protein: CASSNTGTTRGGEQFF. The CDR3 DNA reads TGTGCCAGCAGCAACACCGGGACTACTCGGGGGGGTGAGCAGTTCTTC.

The chain uses TRBV6-5 and TRBJ2-5; 12 bases are shared with TRBD2. Germline values: CDR1 MNHEY, CDR2 SVGAGI. Trimming cost V 5 bases and J 5 bases; bases outside gene matches: 0. The CDR3 length is 13 residues. CDR3 nucleotide sequence: TGTGCCAGCAGTGGGACTAGCGGGGAGACCCAGTACTTC. It yields the protein CASSGTSGETQYF.